The clone carrying this T cell receptor (beta chain) was seen only once. This record comes from a study of blood T cells in healthy people across ages. Together with a sample-barcoded 5' primer, a J-beta primer mix was included in a second PCR lasting about 7 to 12 cycles. Carrying 12 random nucleotides, a template-switch adaptor labeled each individual cDNA molecule. TCRdb processed the 5' RACE reads anew with MiXCR; each CDR3 protein has one entry. The table lists 1.5 million to 1.9 million distinct CDR3 sequences, under 55% of them singletons. Investigators took approximately 10 milliliters of peripheral blood from every donor. Researchers report isolating at least 6 million PBMCs per sample. V lost 7 bases and J lost 3; bases outside the gene matches: 7. The CDR3 consists of 16 residues.

Sequenced input: blood. This receptor was identified in a young woman in good health. The rearrangement links TRBV12-3 or TRBV12-4 to TRBJ2-2; TRBD2 matches 11 bases. For the CDR3, the DNA is TGTGCCAGCACCCCACTAGCGGGGGTATACACCGGGGAGCTGTTTTTT. Protein sequence: CASTPLAGVYTGELFF.